These T cell receptor beta chains were read from a single sample in a study of T cells after yellow fever vaccination. TCRdb ran MiXCR on the 5' RACE reads and lists one entry per CDR3 protein. The repertoire holds approximately 510,000 distinct CDR3 sequences, 21% seen once, with approximately 16% in the top ten. This specimen was PBMCs, taken around 3 weeks after the first yellow fever vaccination. Source of these receptors: a man aged 18 to 29 who received the YFV17D yellow fever vaccine. The CDR3 runs from the conserved cysteine through the conserved F or W. Fields, in order: clone size, V gene, J gene, CDR3 protein. Expanded clones get a size class; other rows say once, few or many, or leave the size out.

few	TRBV5-1	TRBJ2-5	CASSREAGGTLAQYF
few	TRBV24-1	TRBJ2-3	CATSDWGQDQYF
NA	TRBV7-2	TRBJ2-3	CASSRGANVLGTQYF
many	TRBV7-2	TRBJ1-3	CASRTGQGGNTIYF
few	TRBV12-3/TRBV12-4	TRBJ1-2	CASNQDTLTYGYTF
few	TRBV12-3/TRBV12-4	TRBJ1-4	CASSPAFIGLFF
NA	TRBV5-1	TRBJ2-1	CASSSGAGDYNEQFF
NA	TRBV7-2	TRBJ2-7	CASRRTVTYEQYF
NA	TRBV7-2	TRBJ2-3	CASSWGAGEQYF
NA	TRBV20-1	TRBJ2-5	CSARLVGETQYF
NA	TRBV15	TRBJ1-6	CATSPNSYNSPLHF
NA	TRBV6-5	TRBJ2-3	CASGQRAATQYF
NA	TRBV10-3	TRBJ1-4	CAIGGQVNEKLFF
few	TRBV12-3/TRBV12-4	TRBJ2-4	CASTLNGGGLNIQYF
NA	TRBV19	TRBJ2-3	CASSIGQTDTQYF
NA	TRBV9	TRBJ1-5	CASSRTANQPQHF
few	TRBV7-8	TRBJ2-7	CASSYRVGYEQYF
NA	TRBV4-3	TRBJ1-5	CASSQDAGTGIQPQHF
few	TRBV7-2	TRBJ2-3	CASSPTSGGTSTDTQYF
few	TRBV7-8	TRBJ2-3	CASSLIPSGSTDTQYF
NA	TRBV6-5	TRBJ1-4	CASSSKTGGEDEKLFF
NA	TRBV18	TRBJ2-5	CASSPPAGYETQYF